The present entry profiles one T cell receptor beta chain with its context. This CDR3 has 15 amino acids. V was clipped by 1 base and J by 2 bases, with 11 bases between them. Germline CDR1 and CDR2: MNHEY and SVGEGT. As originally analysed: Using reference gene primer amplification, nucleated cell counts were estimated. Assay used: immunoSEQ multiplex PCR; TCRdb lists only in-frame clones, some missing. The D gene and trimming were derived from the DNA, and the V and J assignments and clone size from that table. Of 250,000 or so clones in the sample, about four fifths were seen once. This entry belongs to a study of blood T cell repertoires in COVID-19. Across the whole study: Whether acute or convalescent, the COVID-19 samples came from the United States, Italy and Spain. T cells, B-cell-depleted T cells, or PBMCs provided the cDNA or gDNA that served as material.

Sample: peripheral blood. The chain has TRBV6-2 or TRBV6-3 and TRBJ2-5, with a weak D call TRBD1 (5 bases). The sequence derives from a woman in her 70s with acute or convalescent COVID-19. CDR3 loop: CASSYFTGTQETQYF. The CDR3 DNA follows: TGTGCCAGCAGTTACTTTACAGGCACGCAAGAGACCCAGTACTTC.